This TCR beta chain was recorded in a study of cytomegalovirus exposure and HLA in healthy donors. With 60 Vbeta and 13 Jbeta primers, the PCR was carried out. The table came from immunoSEQ multiplex PCR; TCRdb's copy has only in-frame clones and leaves some out. Of approximately 160,000 clones listed, about 65% are singletons. With regard to this clone: Its target is unknown.

Study results and limitations: Presence/absence results assume similar sequencing depth per donor, which may not hold.

V lost 0 bases and J lost 6, with 18 bases in between. Germline lookup yields CDR1 LGHNT and CDR2 FRNRAP. The CDR3 has 16 amino acids. The J gene is TRBJ2-7, the V gene TRBV12-5, with D possibly matching TRBD1 (6 bases). The TCR originated in a young woman in good health and CMV-seropositive. The sequenced sample consisted of PBMCs. In DNA form, the CDR3 reads TGTGCTAGTGGTTTGGTACTGGGCAGGGGATTGAGCGAGCAGTACTTC. Protein product: CASGLVLGRGLSEQYF.